These T cell receptor beta chains were read from a single sample in a study of identical twins. TCRdb used MiXCR to reprocess the 5' RACE reads, holding one entry per CDR3 protein. This table holds 400,000 to 500,000 distinct CDR3 sequences, around 18% found once. The source material was naive T cells sorted from blood. Receptor source: a man aged 50-59 years in good health. The CDR3 runs from the conserved cysteine through the conserved F or W. D genes are given only for firm matches. Part of the rows lack a size; the others show once, few, many or a class for expanded clones.

D gene	J gene	clone size	V gene	CDR3 DNA	CDR3 protein
-	TRBJ1-1	few	TRBV6-6	TGTGCCAGCAGCCCCTCGAGGGCCGCTGAAGCTTTCTTT	CASSPSRAAEAFF
-	TRBJ1-2	-	TRBV4-3	TGCGCCAGCAGCCAAGATCTCGTGGGCGCAGGGTACCCGGCCTATGGCTACACCTTC	CASSQDLVGAGYPAYGYTF
-	TRBJ2-7	-	TRBV12-3/TRBV12-4	TGTGCCAGCAGCCGGGACTGGCAAATGGTTGACGAGCAGTACTTC	CASSRDWQMVDEQYF
-	TRBJ2-6	many	TRBV18	TGTGCCAGCTCACCAAAGCTTGGGGTTTCTGGGGCCAACGTCCTGACTTTC	CASSPKLGVSGANVLTF
TRBD2	TRBJ2-5	many	TRBV5-1	TGCGCCAGCAGCTGGACTAGCGGGAGTCGTGAGACCCAGTACTTC	CASSWTSGSRETQYF
-	TRBJ2-7	few	TRBV28	TGTGCCAGCAGTCTAACGGACCACGAGCAGTACTTC	CASSLTDHEQYF
-	TRBJ2-7	-	TRBV5-1	TGCGCCAGCAGCCGCGGAATGACAGACTTTCTTGGCGAGCAGTACTTC	CASSRGMTDFLGEQYF
-	TRBJ1-5	few	TRBV6-1	TGTGCCAGCAGTCCAGTTACGTTGGGGGGTCAGCCCCAGCATTTT	CASSPVTLGGQPQHF
-	TRBJ2-5	-	TRBV6-4	TGTGCCAGCAGTGGTACAACAGTGTACCAAGAGACCCAGTACTTC	CASSGTTVYQETQYF
-	TRBJ2-6	-	TRBV7-9	TGTGCCAGCAGCGAAAACTCTGGGGCCAACGTCCTGACTTTC	CASSENSGANVLTF
TRBD2	TRBJ2-7	-	TRBV4-3	TGCGCCAGCAGCCAAGGACTAGCAATAGCCTACGAGCAGTACTTC	CASSQGLAIAYEQYF
TRBD2	TRBJ2-3	few	TRBV20-1	TGCAGTCCCCTGGGGGGAGGGCCCACAGATACGCAGTATTTT	CSPLGGGPTDTQYF
-	TRBJ1-1	-	TRBV5-1	TGCGCCAGCAGAGACATCCTGAACACTGAAGCTTTCTTT	CASRDILNTEAFF
-	TRBJ2-7	many	TRBV10-3	TGTGCCATCAGCTACGACAGCTACGAGCAGTACTTC	CAISYDSYEQYF
TRBD1	TRBJ2-1	many	TRBV5-6	TGTGCCAGCAGCTTCACCGGGACAGCCTACAATGAGCAGTTCTTC	CASSFTGTAYNEQFF
-	TRBJ1-1	-	TRBV20-1	TGCAGTGCTAGAGATCGTCTGGCGAGAACTGAAGCTTTCTTT	CSARDRLARTEAFF
-	TRBJ2-5	-	TRBV20-1	TGCAGTGCTAGAAGGGAAGAGACCCAGTACTTC	CSARREETQYF
-	TRBJ1-3	few	TRBV29-1	TGCAGCGTTGAAGATTGGAGTGGAAACACCATATATTTT	CSVEDWSGNTIYF
TRBD1	TRBJ2-4	-	TRBV20-1	TGCAGTGCTAGAGATTTACAGGGGCGAGAGGCACTCAAAAACATTCAGTACTTC	CSARDLQGREALKNIQYF
-	TRBJ2-2	many	TRBV4-1	TGCGCCAGCAGCCATGGGGGATTCACCGGGGAGCTGTTTTTT	CASSHGGFTGELFF
TRBD2	TRBJ2-1	many	TRBV7-3	TGTGCCAGCAGCTCTGATGGGCTAGCGGGAGCCCTCAATGAGCAGTTCTTC	CASSSDGLAGALNEQFF
-	TRBJ2-7	many	TRBV9	TGTGCCAGCAGCGTAGGTCAGGGGCCGGGTTACCACGAGCAGTACTTC	CASSVGQGPGYHEQYF
TRBD2	TRBJ2-3	-	TRBV12-3/TRBV12-4	TGTGCCAGCAGCTTTCTAGCGGGCCGGCCCCTTAGCACAGATACGCAGTATTTT	CASSFLAGRPLSTDTQYF
-	TRBJ2-1	many	TRBV11-2	TGTGCCAGCAGCTACGAGGGACTGAGTGTTTACAATGAGCAGTTCTTC	CASSYEGLSVYNEQFF
-	TRBJ2-7	many	TRBV6-5	TGTGCCAGCAGTTACGAGCAGGGGCCTACCTACGAGCAGTACTTC	CASSYEQGPTYEQYF
-	TRBJ2-1	-	TRBV20-1	TGCAGTGCTCAGGACTCAAGCTCCTACAATGAGCGGTTCTTC	CSAQDSSSYNERFF
-	TRBJ2-3	few	TRBV7-9	TGTGCCAGCAGCTTTCCCCCGACGACAGGCACAGATACGCAGTATTTT	CASSFPPTTGTDTQYF
TRBD2	TRBJ2-3	few	TRBV3-1	TGTGCCAGCAGCCGTTGGGAGGGACTGCGTAAAGATACGCAGTATTTT	CASSRWEGLRKDTQYF
-	TRBJ1-2	many	TRBV18	TGTGCCAGCTCACTGGGGCAATATGGCTACACCTTC	CASSLGQYGYTF
-	TRBJ2-7	-	TRBV12-3/TRBV12-4	TGTGCCAGCGGAAGACAGAACTACGAGCAGTACTTC	CASGRQNYEQYF
TRBD1	TRBJ2-3	-	TRBV5-6	TGTGCCAGCAGCCCGTTGGACAGGGTGGAATCAGATACGCAGTATTTT	CASSPLDRVESDTQYF
-	TRBJ1-4	many	TRBV6-5	TGTGCCAGCAGTTACTCAGGCAAATCTAATGAAAAACTGTTTTTT	CASSYSGKSNEKLFF
-	TRBJ2-1	few	TRBV13	TGTGCCAGCAGCTTCGGTGGGGCGGCTGACAATGAGCAGTTCTTC	CASSFGGAADNEQFF
-	TRBJ1-5	-	TRBV27	TGTGCCAGCAGTTTTTCCATCCGGAATCAGCCCCAGCATTTT	CASSFSIRNQPQHF
-	TRBJ2-7	-	TRBV11-2	TGTGCCAGCAGCTTCGGGACAATTTTCTACGAGCAGTACTTC	CASSFGTIFYEQYF
-	TRBJ2-7	few	TRBV10-3	TGTGCCATCAGTGAGGGAGCGAGGACCGACGAGCAGTACTTC	CAISEGARTDEQYF
TRBD2	TRBJ2-5	-	TRBV28	TGTGCCAGCAGGGGGACTAGCCAGACCCAGTACTTC	CASRGTSQTQYF
TRBD2	TRBJ2-1	-	TRBV6-2/TRBV6-3	TGTGCCAGCAGTCAGACTAGCGGGCAGAGCTCCTACAATGAGCAGTTCTTC	CASSQTSGQSSYNEQFF
-	TRBJ2-4	-	TRBV20-1	TGCAGTGTCGGACGGGAAGGGGCCAAAAACATTCAGTACTTC	CSVGREGAKNIQYF
-	TRBJ1-5	few	TRBV20-1	TGCAGTGCCCAGGGGATTCGGAATCAGCCCCAGCATTTT	CSAQGIRNQPQHF
-	TRBJ1-2	many	TRBV12-3/TRBV12-4	TGTGCCAGCGGGGCTGCCGGTGGCTACACCTTC	CASGAAGGYTF
-	TRBJ2-3	-	TRBV20-1	TGCAGTGCCCGGCCGGCGGGGAGCACAGATACGCAGTATTTT	CSARPAGSTDTQYF
-	TRBJ2-1	-	TRBV6-2/TRBV6-3	TGTGCCAGCACCCCTCCGGACAATGAGCAGTTCTTC	CASTPPDNEQFF
-	TRBJ2-2	few	TRBV29-1	TGCAGCGTTGAAGACCGGGGGTGGGGGCCCTTCACCGGGGAGCTGTTTTTT	CSVEDRGWGPFTGELFF
TRBD1	TRBJ1-2	many	TRBV6-2/TRBV6-3	TGTGCCAGCAGGATACAGGGGATACGACCTAACTATGGCTACACCTTC	CASRIQGIRPNYGYTF
-	TRBJ2-1	many	TRBV27	TGTGCCAGCAGTTTATGGGGACCATCCAATGAGCAGTTCTTC	CASSLWGPSNEQFF
TRBD1	TRBJ2-2	many	TRBV6-2/TRBV6-3	TGTGCCAGCAGTTGGGACAGGGGGCTCGTCCCTGACACCGGGGAGCTGTTTTTT	CASSWDRGLVPDTGELFF
-	TRBJ1-2	few	TRBV27	TGTGCCAGCAGCACGGGGAAGACCTATGGCTACACCTTC	CASSTGKTYGYTF
-	TRBJ1-2	-	TRBV4-1	TGCGCCAGCAGCCCGCAGCCGGGACCTAACTATGGCTACACCTTC	CASSPQPGPNYGYTF
TRBD2	TRBJ2-7	-	TRBV4-3	TGCGCCAGCAGCCAAGATTTCGGGCGGGAGGTCCCCTACGAGCAGTACTTC	CASSQDFGREVPYEQYF
-	TRBJ2-1	many	TRBV7-2	TGTGCCAGCAGCTTCACTAGCAGGGGGGGTGAGCAGTTCTTC	CASSFTSRGGEQFF
-	TRBJ2-7	many	TRBV6-5	TGTGCCAGCAGTTACTCGGGGGGTGAGCAGTACTTC	CASSYSGGEQYF
-	TRBJ2-7	-	TRBV3-1	TGTGCCAGCAGCCAAGTAAGGTCCTACGAGCAGTACTTC	CASSQVRSYEQYF
-	TRBJ2-3	many	TRBV4-3	TGCGCCAGCAGCCAAGTGAGCCGGAGACACACAGATACGCAGTATTTT	CASSQVSRRHTDTQYF